This TCR beta chain was recovered during a study of shared clonotypes between healthy human individuals. Profiled with immunoSEQ multiplex PCR; TCRdb holds only in-frame clones, not every one. The sample contains some 2.1 million clones, about 95% of which appear only once. Germline CDR1 reads MDHEN; CDR2 reads SYDVKM. V was clipped by 6 bases and J by 7 bases, with 10 bases between them. The CDR3 has 13 residues. This TCR came from a man between 18 and 29 years old in good health. The chain has TRBV28 and TRBJ1-6; D not certain. Sequences were obtained from naive CD4+ T cells sorted from blood. Subset in this sample: CD45RA+ positively selected. The CDR3 sequence is CASRPSGNSPLHF. For the CDR3, the DNA is TGTGCCAGCAGGCCGTCCGGGAATTCACCCCTCCACTTT.